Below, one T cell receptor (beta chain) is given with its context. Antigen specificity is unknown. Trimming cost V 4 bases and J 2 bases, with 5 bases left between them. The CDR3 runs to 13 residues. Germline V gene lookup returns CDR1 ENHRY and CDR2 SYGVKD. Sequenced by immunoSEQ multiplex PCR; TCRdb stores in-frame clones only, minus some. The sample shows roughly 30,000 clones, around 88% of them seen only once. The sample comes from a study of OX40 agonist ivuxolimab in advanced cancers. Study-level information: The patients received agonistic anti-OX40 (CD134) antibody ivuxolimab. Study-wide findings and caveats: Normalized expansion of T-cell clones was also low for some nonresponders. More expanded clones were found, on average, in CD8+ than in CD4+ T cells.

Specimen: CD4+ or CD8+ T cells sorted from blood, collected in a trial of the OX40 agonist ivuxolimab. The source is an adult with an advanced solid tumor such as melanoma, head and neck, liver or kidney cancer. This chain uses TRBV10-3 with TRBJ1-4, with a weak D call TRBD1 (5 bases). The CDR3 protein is CAISGQTNEKLFF. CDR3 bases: TGTGCCATCAGTGGACAGACTAATGAAAAACTGTTTTTT.